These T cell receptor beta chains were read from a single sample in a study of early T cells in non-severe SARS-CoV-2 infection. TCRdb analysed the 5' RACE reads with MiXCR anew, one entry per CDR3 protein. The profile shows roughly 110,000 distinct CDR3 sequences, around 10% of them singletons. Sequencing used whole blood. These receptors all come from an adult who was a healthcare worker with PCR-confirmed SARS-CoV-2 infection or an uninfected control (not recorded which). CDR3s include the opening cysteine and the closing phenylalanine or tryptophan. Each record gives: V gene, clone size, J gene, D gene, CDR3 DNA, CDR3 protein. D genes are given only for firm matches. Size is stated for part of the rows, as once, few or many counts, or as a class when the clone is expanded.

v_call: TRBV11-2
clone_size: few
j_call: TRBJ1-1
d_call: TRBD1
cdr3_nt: TGTGCCAGCAGCTTAGAAAGGGGGCCTTTAACTGAAGCTTTCTTT
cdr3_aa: CASSLERGPLTEAFF

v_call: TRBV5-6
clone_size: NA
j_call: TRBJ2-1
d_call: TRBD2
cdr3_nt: TGTGCCAGCAGCCCGACTAGCGGTACCTACAATGAGCAGTTCTTC
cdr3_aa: CASSPTSGTYNEQFF

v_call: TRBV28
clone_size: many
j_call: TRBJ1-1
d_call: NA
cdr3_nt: TGTGCCAGCAGTTTATATCTACAGTTGAACACTGAAGCTTTCTTT
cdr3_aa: CASSLYLQLNTEAFF

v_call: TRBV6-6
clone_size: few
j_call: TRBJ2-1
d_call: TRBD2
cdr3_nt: TGTGCCAGCACCAAGCCCACTAGCGGCGGCAATGAGCAGTTCTTC
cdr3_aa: CASTKPTSGGNEQFF

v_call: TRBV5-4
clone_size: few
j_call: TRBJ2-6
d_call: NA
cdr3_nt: TGTGCCAGCAGCTTGGGCGGGCCGGGGGCCAACGTCCTGACTTTC
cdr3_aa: CASSLGGPGANVLTF

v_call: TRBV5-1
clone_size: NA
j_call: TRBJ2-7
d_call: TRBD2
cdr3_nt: TGCGCCAGCAGCTTGGCGACTAGCGGGAGAACCTACGTCTACGAGCAGTACTTC
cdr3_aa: CASSLATSGRTYVYEQYF

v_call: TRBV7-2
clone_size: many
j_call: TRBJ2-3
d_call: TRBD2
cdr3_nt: TGTGCCAGCAGCTTAGTCGGGGGAGGGCCAACAGATACGCAGTATTTT
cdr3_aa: CASSLVGGGPTDTQYF

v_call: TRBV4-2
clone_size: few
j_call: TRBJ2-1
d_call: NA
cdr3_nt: TGTGCCAGCAGCCAAGACCAGGGCAGAGCTGATTACAATGAGCAGTTCTTC
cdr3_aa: CASSQDQGRADYNEQFF

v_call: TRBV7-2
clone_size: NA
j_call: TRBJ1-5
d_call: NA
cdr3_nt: TGTGCCAGCAGCTCATACGGATCGGTCCAGCCCCAGCATTTT
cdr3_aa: CASSSYGSVQPQHF

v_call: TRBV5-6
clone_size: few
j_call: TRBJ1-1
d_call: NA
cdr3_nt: TGTGCCAGCAGCTTGATCGGGTCACCGTACACTGAAGCTTTCTTT
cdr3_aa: CASSLIGSPYTEAFF

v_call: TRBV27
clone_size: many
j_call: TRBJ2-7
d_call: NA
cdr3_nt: TGTGCCAGCAGTTTATGGGCGGGGAAAGGATACGAGCAGTACTTC
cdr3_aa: CASSLWAGKGYEQYF

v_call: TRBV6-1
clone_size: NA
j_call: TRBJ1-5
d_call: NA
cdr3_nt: TGTGCCAGCAGTGAAGAGGGGTCCGCCGTCGAGCCCCAGCATTTT
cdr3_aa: CASSEEGSAVEPQHF

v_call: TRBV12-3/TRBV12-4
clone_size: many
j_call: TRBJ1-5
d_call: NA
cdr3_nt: TGTGCCAGCAGCAACAGGGAGGGGGATCAGCCCCAGCATTTT
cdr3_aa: CASSNREGDQPQHF

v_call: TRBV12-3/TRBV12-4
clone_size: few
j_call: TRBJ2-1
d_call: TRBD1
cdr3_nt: TGTGCCAGCAGTTTGACAGGGGTATACAATGAGCAGTTCTTC
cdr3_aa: CASSLTGVYNEQFF

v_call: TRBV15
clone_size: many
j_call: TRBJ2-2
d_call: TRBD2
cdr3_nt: TGTGCCACCAGAAACTACCCGGGACTAGCGTCCACCGGGGAGCTGTTTTTT
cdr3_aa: CATRNYPGLASTGELFF

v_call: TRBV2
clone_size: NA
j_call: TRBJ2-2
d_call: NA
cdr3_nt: TGTGCCTCGGACGGATCGAACACCGGGGAGCTGTTTTTT
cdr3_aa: CASDGSNTGELFF

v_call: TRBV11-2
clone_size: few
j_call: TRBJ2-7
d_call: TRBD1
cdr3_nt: TGTGCCAGCAGCCCCCAGACAGGGGGCCCCTACGAGCAGTACTTC
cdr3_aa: CASSPQTGGPYEQYF

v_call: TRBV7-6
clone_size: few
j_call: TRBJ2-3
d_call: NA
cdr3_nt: TGTGCCAGCAGCCCGAGGACAGTTAGCACAGATACGCAGTATTTT
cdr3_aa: CASSPRTVSTDTQYF

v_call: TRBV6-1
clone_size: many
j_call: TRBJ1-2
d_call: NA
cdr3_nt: TGTGCCAGCAGTGAAGGTGGAGGGTTCGACTATGGCTACACCTTC
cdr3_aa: CASSEGGGFDYGYTF

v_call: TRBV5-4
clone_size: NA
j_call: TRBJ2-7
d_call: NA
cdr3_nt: TGTGCCAGCAGCTTTGACAGGGCGGGGGAGCAGTACTTC
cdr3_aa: CASSFDRAGEQYF

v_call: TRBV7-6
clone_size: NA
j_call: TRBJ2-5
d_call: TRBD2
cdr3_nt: TGTGCCAGCAGCAAGCGGGGTCCTAAAGAGACCCAGTACTTC
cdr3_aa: CASSKRGPKETQYF

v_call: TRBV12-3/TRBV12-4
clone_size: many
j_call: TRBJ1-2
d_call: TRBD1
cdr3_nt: TGTGCCAGCAGTTCTCCTCAACAGGGGATGGACTATGGCTACACCTTC
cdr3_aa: CASSSPQQGMDYGYTF

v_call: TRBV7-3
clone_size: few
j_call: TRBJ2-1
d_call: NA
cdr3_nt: TGTGCCAGCAGCTTATTAGGACGGGCATCCTACAATGAGCAGTTCTTC
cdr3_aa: CASSLLGRASYNEQFF

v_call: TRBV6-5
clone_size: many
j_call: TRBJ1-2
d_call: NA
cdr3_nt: TGTGCCGCCCTCTCCGGGAGGGATGGCTACACCTTC
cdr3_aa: CAALSGRDGYTF

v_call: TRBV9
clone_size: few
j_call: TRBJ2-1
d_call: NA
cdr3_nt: TGTGCCAGCAGCCGATTCCAGGGTCATGAGCAGTTCTTC
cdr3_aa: CASSRFQGHEQFF

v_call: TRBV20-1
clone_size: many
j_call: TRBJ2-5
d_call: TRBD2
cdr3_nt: TGCAGTGCCGCAAGCCGCGGGGGGACCCAGTACTTC
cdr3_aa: CSAASRGGTQYF

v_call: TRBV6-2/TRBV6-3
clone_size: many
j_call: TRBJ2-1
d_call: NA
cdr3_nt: TGTGCCAGCACCCACCTCGTGTACGAGCAGTTCTTC
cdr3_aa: CASTHLVYEQFF

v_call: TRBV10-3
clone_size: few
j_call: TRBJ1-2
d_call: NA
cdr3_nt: TGTGCCATCAGTGAGTCGAGGATGCCAGGGGCGGGAAACTATGGCTACACCTTC
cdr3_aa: CAISESRMPGAGNYGYTF

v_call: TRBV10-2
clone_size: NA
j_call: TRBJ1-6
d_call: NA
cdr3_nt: TGCGCCAGCAGTGAGAGGGGGACGGAGGTCCGCTGGGATTCACCCCTCCACTTT
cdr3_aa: CASSERGTEVRWDSPLHF

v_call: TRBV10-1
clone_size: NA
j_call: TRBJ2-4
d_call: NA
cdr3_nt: TGCGCCAGCAGTGGCGTTCGGGAAGTGATGGACATTCAGTACTTC
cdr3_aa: CASSGVREVMDIQYF

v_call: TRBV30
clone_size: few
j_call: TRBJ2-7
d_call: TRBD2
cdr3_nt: TGTGCCGGGGAGAGCGGGAGGGAACCCTACGAGCAGTACTTC
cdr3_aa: CAGESGREPYEQYF

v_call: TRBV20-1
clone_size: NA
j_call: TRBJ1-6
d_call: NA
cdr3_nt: TGCAGTGCTAGTTCTGGGGACAAATCACCCCTCCACTTT
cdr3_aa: CSASSGDKSPLHF

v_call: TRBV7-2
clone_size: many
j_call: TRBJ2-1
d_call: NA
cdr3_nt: TGTGCCAGCAGCTTCCAGTCGATGAATGAGCAGTTCTTC
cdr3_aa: CASSFQSMNEQFF

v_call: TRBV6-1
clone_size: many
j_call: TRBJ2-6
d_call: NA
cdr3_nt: TGTGCCAGCAGTGGGACCCCGAGCGCTGGGGCCAACGTCCTGACTTTC
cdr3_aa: CASSGTPSAGANVLTF

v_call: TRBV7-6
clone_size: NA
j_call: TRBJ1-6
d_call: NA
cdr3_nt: TGTGCCAGCAGCCGTCTAAATTCACCCCTCCACTTT
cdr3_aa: CASSRLNSPLHF

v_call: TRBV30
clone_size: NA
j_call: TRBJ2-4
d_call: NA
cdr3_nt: TGTGCCTGGCGCAGTGGGAACATTCAGTACTTC
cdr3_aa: CAWRSGNIQYF

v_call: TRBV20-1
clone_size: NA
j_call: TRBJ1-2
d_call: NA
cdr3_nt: TGCAGTGCTAGGGGAGACTATGGCTACACCTTC
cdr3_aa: CSARGDYGYTF

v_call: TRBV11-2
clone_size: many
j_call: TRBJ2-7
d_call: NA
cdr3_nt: TGTGCCAGCAGCTTCCGGGTGAACGAGCAGTACTTC
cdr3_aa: CASSFRVNEQYF

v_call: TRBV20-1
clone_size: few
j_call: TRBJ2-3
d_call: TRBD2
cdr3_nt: TGCAGTGCTATGACTAGCGGGAGAGATACGCAGTATTTT
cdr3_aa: CSAMTSGRDTQYF

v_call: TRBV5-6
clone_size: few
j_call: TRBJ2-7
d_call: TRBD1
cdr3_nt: TGTGCCAGCAGTTTTGCCGGGACAGGGTATTTCTACGAGCAGTACTTC
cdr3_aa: CASSFAGTGYFYEQYF

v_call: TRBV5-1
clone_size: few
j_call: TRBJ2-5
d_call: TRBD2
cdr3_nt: TGCGCCAGCAGCTTGGATTCGGGACTAGCGGGGACCCCGTACTTC
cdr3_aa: CASSLDSGLAGTPYF

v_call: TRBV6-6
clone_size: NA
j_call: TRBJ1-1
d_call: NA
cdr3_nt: TGTGCCAGCACTTTCGAGGGGGGTAACACTGAAGCTTTCTTT
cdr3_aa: CASTFEGGNTEAFF

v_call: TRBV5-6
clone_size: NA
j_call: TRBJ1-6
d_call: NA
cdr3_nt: TGTGCCAGCAGTGATTCCGGGACCCAAAATTCACCCCTCCACTTT
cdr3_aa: CASSDSGTQNSPLHF

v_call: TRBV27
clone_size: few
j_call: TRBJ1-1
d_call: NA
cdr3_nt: TGTGCCAGCAGCCCATTGCATGTCAGGGTTTCTGAAGCTTTCTTT
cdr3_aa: CASSPLHVRVSEAFF

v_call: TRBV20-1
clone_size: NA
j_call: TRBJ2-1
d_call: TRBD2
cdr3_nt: TGCAGTGCTAGCGGGGGGGGCCCTAGCTCCTACAATGAGCAGTTCTTC
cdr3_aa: CSASGGGPSSYNEQFF

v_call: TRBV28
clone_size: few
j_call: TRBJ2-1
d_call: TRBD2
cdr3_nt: TGTGCCAGCAGTTTAGCGGGAGGGCTTAGGGATGAGCAGTTCTTC
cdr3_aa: CASSLAGGLRDEQFF

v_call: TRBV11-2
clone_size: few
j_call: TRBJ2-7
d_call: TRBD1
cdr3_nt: TGTGCCAGCAGCACCGACGGGACAGGGGGTTCCTACGAGCAGTACTTC
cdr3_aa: CASSTDGTGGSYEQYF

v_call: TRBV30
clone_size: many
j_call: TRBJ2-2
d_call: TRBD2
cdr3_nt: TGTGCCTGGAGTGGTACTAGCGCCGGGGAGCTGTTTTTT
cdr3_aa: CAWSGTSAGELFF

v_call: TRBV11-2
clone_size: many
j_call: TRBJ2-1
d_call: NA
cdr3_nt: TGTGCCAGCAGCTCCCGCCGGGTATCCTACAATGAGCAGTTCTTC
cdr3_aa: CASSSRRVSYNEQFF

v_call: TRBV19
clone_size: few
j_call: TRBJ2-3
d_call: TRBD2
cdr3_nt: TGTGCCAGTAGTTCCACTAGCGGGAGTATCACAGATACGCAGTATTTT
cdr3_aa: CASSSTSGSITDTQYF

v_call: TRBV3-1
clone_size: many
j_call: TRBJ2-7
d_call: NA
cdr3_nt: TGTGCCAGCAGCAACACAGGGCTAGATAATGACGAGCAGTACTTC
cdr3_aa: CASSNTGLDNDEQYF

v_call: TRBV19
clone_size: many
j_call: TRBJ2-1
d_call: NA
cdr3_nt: TGTGCCAGTAGTCCCGCGGGCTCCTACAATGAGCAGTTCTTC
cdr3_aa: CASSPAGSYNEQFF

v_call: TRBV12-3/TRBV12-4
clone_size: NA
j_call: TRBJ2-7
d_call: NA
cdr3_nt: TGTGCCAGCAGTTTGTCCAGAGGGAACGAGCAGTACTTC
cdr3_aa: CASSLSRGNEQYF

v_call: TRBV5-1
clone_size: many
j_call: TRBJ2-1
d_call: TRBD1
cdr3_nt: TGCGCCAGCAGCTTTAGGCAGGGGGAAGGGTACAATGAGCAGTTCTTC
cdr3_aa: CASSFRQGEGYNEQFF

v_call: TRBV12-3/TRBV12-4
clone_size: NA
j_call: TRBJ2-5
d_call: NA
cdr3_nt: TGTGCCAGCAGTCCGGCCCTGTACCAAGAGACCCAGTACTTC
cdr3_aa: CASSPALYQETQYF

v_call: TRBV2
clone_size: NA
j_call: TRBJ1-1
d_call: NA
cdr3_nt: TGTGCCAGCAGGGGAAAATTCTGGGGGACGGATGAAGCTTTCTTT
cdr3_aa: CASRGKFWGTDEAFF

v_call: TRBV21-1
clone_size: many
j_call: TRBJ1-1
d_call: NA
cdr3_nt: TGTGCCAGCAGCAAAAATCTTCCTAGGACGGGGAACACTGAAGCTTTCTTT
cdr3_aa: CASSKNLPRTGNTEAFF

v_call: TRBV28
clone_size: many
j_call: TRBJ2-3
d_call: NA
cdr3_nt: TGTGCCAGCAGTAACCCAGGAAGAGCTAGCACAGATACGCAGTATTTT
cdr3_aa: CASSNPGRASTDTQYF

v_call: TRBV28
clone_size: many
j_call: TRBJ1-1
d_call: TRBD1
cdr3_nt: TGTGCCAGCAGTCCGCCGGACAGGGGGCGTTTAGCTTTCTTT
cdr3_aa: CASSPPDRGRLAFF

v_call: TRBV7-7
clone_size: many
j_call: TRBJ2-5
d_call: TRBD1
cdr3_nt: TGTGCCAGCAGCCAGGACAGGCAAGAGACCCAGTACTTC
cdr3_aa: CASSQDRQETQYF